This T cell receptor beta chain originates from a study of T cell responses to AZD1222 COVID-19 vaccine. V was shortened by 7 bases and J by 0 bases, with 8 bases between the two germline ends. Germline CDR1 reads SGHNT; CDR2 reads YYREEE (reference sequence). There are 13 residues in the CDR3. A remark on this clone: Its antigen is unidentified.

Clones were read by immunoSEQ multiplex PCR, and TCRdb kept only the in-frame ones, dropping some. The sample yields about 96,000 clones, 70% to 90% seen once. Study-wide findings and caveats: Nearly half of unique spike-specific TCRs reportedly avoided B.1.351 and B.1.1.7 mutated regions. Among the donors, most were white British and more were female, and clonal diversity was possibly underestimated.

The chain couples TRBV5-4 to TRBJ1-3; D is ambiguous. This receptor was taken from an adult in good health. The sequences come from peripheral blood, collected on day 0 of AZD1222 vaccination. The CDR3 DNA follows: TGTGCCAGCCAGTTAATCTCTGGAAACACCATATATTTT. The encoded protein is CASQLISGNTIYF.